This T cell receptor beta chain was identified in a study of blood T cell repertoires in COVID-19. The CDR3 is made up of 15 amino acids. Germline assignment: CDR1 LNHDA and CDR2 SQIVND (reference sequence). J gave up 4 bases and V 4 bases, and 9 bases lay outside the gene matches. The repertoire was sequenced with immunoSEQ multiplex PCR; TCRdb's copy has only in-frame clones and lacks some. Seen here are 220,000 or so clones, approximately 83% observed once, and the top ten hold around 3%. The material sequenced was peripheral blood. V gene TRBV19 combines with J gene TRBJ1-1; 7 bases fit TRBD1. The receptor comes from a woman between 25 and 40 years old who had recovered from COVID-19. The CDR3 protein is CASSKIQGRGTEAFF. CDR3 sequence (DNA): TGTGCCAGTAGTAAAATACAGGGGCGAGGCACTGAAGCTTTCTTT.